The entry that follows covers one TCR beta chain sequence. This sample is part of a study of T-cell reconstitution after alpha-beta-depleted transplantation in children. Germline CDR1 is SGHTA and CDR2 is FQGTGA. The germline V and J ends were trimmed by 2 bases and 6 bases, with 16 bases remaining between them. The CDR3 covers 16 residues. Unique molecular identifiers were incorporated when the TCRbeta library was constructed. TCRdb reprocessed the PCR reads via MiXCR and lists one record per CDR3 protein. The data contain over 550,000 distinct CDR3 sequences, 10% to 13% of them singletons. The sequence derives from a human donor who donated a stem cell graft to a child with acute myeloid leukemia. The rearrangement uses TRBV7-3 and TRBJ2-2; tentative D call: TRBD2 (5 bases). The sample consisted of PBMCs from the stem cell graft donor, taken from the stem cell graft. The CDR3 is CASSLGVGVQAGELFF. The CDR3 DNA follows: TGTGCCAGCAGCTTAGGGGTGGGAGTGCAGGCCGGGGAGCTGTTTTTT.